The 10 T cell receptor beta chains listed next were all sequenced from one sample in a study of blood T cell repertoires in COVID-19. Clones were read by immunoSEQ multiplex PCR, and TCRdb kept only the in-frame ones, dropping some. The repertoire consists of about 40,000 clones, with about 89% occurring once and the leading ten covering 15% to 18%. Sequenced input: peripheral blood. Receptor source: a woman aged 25 to 39 in a cohort sampled during active COVID-19.

The J gene is TRBJ2-2, the V gene TRBV30; maybe TRBD1 (6 bases). The V end lost 6 bases, the J end lost 7 bases, and 15 bases lay between the germline ends. Germline V gene lookup returns CDR1 GTSNPN and CDR2 SVGIG (reference sequence). The CDR3 consists of 13 residues. The CDR3 DNA sequence: TGTGCCTGTGGGACAACTTCTAACGGGGAGCTGTTTTTT. It yields the protein CACGTTSNGELFF.

This chain uses TRBV24-1 with TRBJ2-2, with 10 bases aligning to TRBD2. The CDR3 totals 16 residues. J lost 1 base, V lost 4 bases, and 2 bases had no gene match. Per the germline V gene, CDR1 is KGHDR and CDR2 is SFDVKD. CDR3 bases: TGTGCCACCAGTGAGTTAGCGGGAGGGAACACCGGGGAGCTGTTTTTT. Translation gives CATSELAGGNTGELFF.

This clone showed up just once. This chain joins TRBV6-5 and TRBJ2-7; the match to TRBD2 covers 13 bases. CDR3 length: 16 amino acids. CDR1 and CDR2 from the germline V gene are MNHEY and SVGAGI. With 2 bases clipped from V and 5 bases from J, the junction kept 6 bases outside the gene matches. The CDR3 region is CASSYGLAGALNEQYF. CDR3 coding DNA: TGTGCCAGCAGTTACGGACTAGCGGGAGCTCTTAACGAGCAGTACTTC.

DNA for the CDR3: TGCGCCAGCAGCCAAGGAAAGACTAGCGGGGATTCCTACGAGCAGTACTTC. It encodes CASSQGKTSGDSYEQYF. The chain has TRBV4-1 and TRBJ2-7; TRBD2 aligns across 11 bases. The CDR3 is 17 residues long. From germline, CDR1 is MGHRA and CDR2 YSYEKL. After removal of 1 base from V and 1 base from J, the junction contained 6 bases not matched to a gene.

The chain carries TRBV7-9 and TRBJ2-2; 9 bases line up with TRBD1. The CDR3 runs 14 residues. The V gene end was trimmed by 9 bases and the J gene end by 2 bases; junction bases not matched to a gene: 4. Germline assignment: CDR1 SEHNR and CDR2 FQNEAQ (reference sequence). For the CDR3, the DNA is TGTGCCAGTTGGACAGGGGTCAACACCGGGGAGCTGTTTTTT. Its translation is CASWTGVNTGELFF.

This chain uses TRBV27 with TRBJ1-1; D gene uncertain. CDR1 and CDR2 from the germline V gene are MNHEY and SMNVEV (reference sequence). V lost 0 bases to trimming and J lost 1 base, with 9 bases between them. This CDR3 is 15 amino acids long. CDR3 amino acids: CASSLSLGGNTEAFF. For the CDR3, the DNA is TGTGCCAGCAGTTTATCGCTTGGCGGGAACACTGAAGCTTTCTTT.

This clone was observed a few times. The J gene is TRBJ2-7, the V gene TRBV23-1; 9 bases map to TRBD1. TRBV23-1 is an open reading frame whose function is uncertain. With V trimmed by 6 bases and J by 5 bases, 8 bases remained unmatched. CDR3 length equals 14 residues. The CDR3 loop reads CASSPQQGADEQYF. The CDR3 coding sequence is TGCGCCAGCAGCCCCCAACAGGGGGCCGACGAGCAGTACTTC.

This rearrangement joins TRBV5-5 to TRBJ1-4; 11 bases align to TRBD1. Germline V CDR1 and CDR2: SGHKS, YYEKEE (reference sequence). The V gene end was trimmed by 4 bases and the J gene end by 1 base; junction bases not matched to a gene: 3. CDR3 length: 16 amino acids. The chain's CDR3 is CASSRTGGGTNEKLFF. DNA of the CDR3: TGTGCCAGCAGCAGGACAGGGGGCGGAACTAATGAAAAACTGTTTTTT. The full variable domain, with the rest looked up from reference TRBV5-5 and TRBJ1-4, is DAGVTQSPTHLIKTRGQQVTLRCSPISGHKSVSWYQQVLGQGPQFIFQYYEKEERGRGNFPDRFSARQFPNYSSELNVNALLLGDSALYLCASSRTGGGTNEKLFFGSGTQLSVL.

The chain employs TRBV9 and TRBJ1-5, with 10 bases aligning to TRBD1. V was clipped by 4 bases and J by 2 bases; unmatched bases: 9. The CDR3 contains 17 residues. The germline gives CDR1 SGDLS, CDR2 YYNGEE. CDR3 in DNA: TGTGCCAGCAGCCCCGGGACAGGGGTGTCTGGCAATCAGCCCCAGCATTTT. This codes for CASSPGTGVSGNQPQHF.

The rearrangement joins TRBV6-4 to TRBJ2-3, with TRBD2 as a possible D gene (5 bases). Germline V gives CDR1 MRHNA, CDR2 SNTAGT. CDR3 length equals 15 residues. V was pared by 6 bases and J by 6 bases, with 19 bases between. CDR3: CASSRSSLGGDTQYF. In nucleotides, the CDR3 is TGTGCCAGCAGCAGAAGTAGCCTTGGCGGGGATACGCAGTATTTT.